This TCR beta chain was captured in a study of cytomegalovirus exposure and HLA in healthy donors. Study-wide background: Unique TCRs numbering some 80 million, obtained from HLA-typed donors, made up an early data release.

About this clone: What it binds is not known.

Primers: 60 Vbeta forward and 13 Jbeta reverse. Profiling relied on immunoSEQ multiplex PCR, and the TCRdb table lists in-frame clones only, not all of them. The top ten hold approximately 2.1% of the sample, which has roughly 130,000 clones, around four fifths seen once. General observations from the study: Association of a missense DCLRE1C variant with TCR beta V- and J-gene trimming was reported in a later analysis.

The CDR3 is 15 amino acids. Germline trimming cut 6 bases from V and 0 bases from J; bases unmatched to any gene: 6. Germline V lookup: CDR1 MNHEY, CDR2 SMNVEV (reference sequence). V and J are TRBV27 and TRBJ2-3; the match to TRBD1 covers 7 bases. The source is a woman aged 40-49 years in good health and CMV-seropositive. Specimen: PBMCs. CDR3 amino acids: CASRRQGVSTDTQYF. The CDR3 DNA reads as TGTGCCAGCAGAAGACAGGGCGTTAGCACAGATACGCAGTATTTT.